Reported below is one T cell receptor beta chain. The data belong to a study of T cell clonotyping in hematopoietic cell transplantation. Turning to the study itself: Recipient samples before transplant were obtained post-cytoreduction.

The CDR3 runs 15 residues. The V gene's germline CDR1 is LNHNV and CDR2 YYDKDF (reference sequence). Germline trimming cut 1 base from V and 2 bases from J; bases unmatched to any gene: 1. The sample's time point: recipient sample about 28 days before transplant, after cytoreduction. TCRdb's table, derived via immunoSEQ multiplex PCR, lists solely in-frame clones and lacks some. The sample consists of about 41,000 clones, approximately 81% of them appearing once. The chain carries TRBV15 and TRBJ1-4; 7 bases agree with TRBD1. Sequenced here: peripheral blood mononuclear cells, sampled before stem cell transplant. The TCR sequence derives from a man in his 60s with acute myeloid leukemia. Some clones in this sample may be carry-over from other donors' samples. The CDR3 here is CATSRVGQTNEKLFF. The CDR3 nucleotides read TGTGCCACCAGCAGAGTGGGACAGACTAATGAAAAACTGTTTTTT. The whole variable domain, remainder taken from reference TRBV15 and TRBJ1-4, is DAMVIQNPRYQVTQFGKPVTLSCSQTLNHNVMYWYQQKSSQAPKLLFHYYDKDFNNEADTPDNFQSRRPNTSFCFLDIRSPGLGDTAMYLCATSRVGQTNEKLFFGSGTQLSVL.